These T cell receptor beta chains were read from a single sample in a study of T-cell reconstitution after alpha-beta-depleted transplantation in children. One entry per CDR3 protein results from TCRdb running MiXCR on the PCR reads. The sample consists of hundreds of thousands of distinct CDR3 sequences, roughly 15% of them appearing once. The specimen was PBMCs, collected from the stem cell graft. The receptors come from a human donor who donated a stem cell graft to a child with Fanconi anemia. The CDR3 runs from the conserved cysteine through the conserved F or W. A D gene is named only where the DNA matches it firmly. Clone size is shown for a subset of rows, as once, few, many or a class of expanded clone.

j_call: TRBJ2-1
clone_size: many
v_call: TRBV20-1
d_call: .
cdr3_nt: TGCAGTGCTAGAGGGAGCGGGTCGGGCAATGAGCAGTTCTTC
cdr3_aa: CSARGSGSGNEQFF

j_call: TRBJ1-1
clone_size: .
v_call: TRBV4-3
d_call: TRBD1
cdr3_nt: TGCGCCAGCAGGGGACAAGACAGGGCAGCTTTCTTT
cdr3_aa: CASRGQDRAAFF

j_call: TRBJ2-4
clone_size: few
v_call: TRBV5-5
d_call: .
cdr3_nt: TGTGCCAGCAGCTTAACGGGGGTCAAAAACATTCAGTACTTC
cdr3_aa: CASSLTGVKNIQYF

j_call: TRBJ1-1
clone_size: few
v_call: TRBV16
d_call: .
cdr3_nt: TGTGCCAGCAGCCAATCCCCAGGGTTGAACACTGAAGCTTTCTTT
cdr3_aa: CASSQSPGLNTEAFF

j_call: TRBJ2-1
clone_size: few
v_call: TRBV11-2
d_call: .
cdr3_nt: TGTGCCAGCAGCACGGACCCCTTCGAATACAATGAGCAGTTCTTC
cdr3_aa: CASSTDPFEYNEQFF

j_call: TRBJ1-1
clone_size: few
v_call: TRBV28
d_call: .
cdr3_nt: TGTGCCAGCAGTCCTACCCCATGGACACCCCATGGACCTTTCTTT
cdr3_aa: CASSPTPWTPHGPFF

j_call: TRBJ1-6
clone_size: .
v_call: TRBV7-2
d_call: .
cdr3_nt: TGTGCCAGCAGCTTATTCGCGGCCAGGGCCGGCTCCTATAATTCACCCCTCCACTTT
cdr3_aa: CASSLFAARAGSYNSPLHF

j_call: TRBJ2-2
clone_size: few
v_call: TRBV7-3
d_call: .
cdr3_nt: TGTGCCAGCAGCTTAAACTCAGGGTTCGGGGGAATCACCGGGGAGCTGTTTTTT
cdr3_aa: CASSLNSGFGGITGELFF

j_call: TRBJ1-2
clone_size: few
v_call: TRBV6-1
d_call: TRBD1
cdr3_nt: TGTGCCAGCAGACCGACAGGGGGTCGGGGCTACACCTTC
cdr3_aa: CASRPTGGRGYTF

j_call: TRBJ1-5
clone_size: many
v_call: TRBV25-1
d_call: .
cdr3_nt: TGTGCCAGCAGTGAAGGGGTTTATAGCAATCAGCCCCAGCATTTT
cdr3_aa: CASSEGVYSNQPQHF

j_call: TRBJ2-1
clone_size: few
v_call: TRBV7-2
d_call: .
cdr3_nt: TGTGCCAGCATCCTGAGGGAGGAGGGAACAAGTGAGCAGTTCTTC
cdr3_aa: CASILREEGTSEQFF

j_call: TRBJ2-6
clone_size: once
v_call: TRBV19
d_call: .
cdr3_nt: TGTGCCAGTAGTATTGGGTTTTCTGGGGCCAACGTCCTGACTTTC
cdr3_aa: CASSIGFSGANVLTF

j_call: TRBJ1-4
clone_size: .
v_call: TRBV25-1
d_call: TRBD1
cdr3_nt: TGTGCCAGCAGTGGTTCAGGGGGCAATGAAAAACTGTTTTTT
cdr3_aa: CASSGSGGNEKLFF

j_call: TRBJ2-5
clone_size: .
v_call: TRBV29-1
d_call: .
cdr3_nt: TGCAGCGTTGATTCCGCGGCGGAGACCCAGTACTTC
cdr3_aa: CSVDSAAETQYF

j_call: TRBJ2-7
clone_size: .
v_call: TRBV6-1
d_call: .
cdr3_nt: TGTGCCAGCAGTCAAACCGGGACATCGTGGGCCGAGCAGTACTTC
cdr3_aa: CASSQTGTSWAEQYF

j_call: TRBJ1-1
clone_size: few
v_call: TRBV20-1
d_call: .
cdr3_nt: TGCAGTGCTGAGGGCGAGAACAACCAACCGGCTGAAGCTTTCTTT
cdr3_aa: CSAEGENNQPAEAFF

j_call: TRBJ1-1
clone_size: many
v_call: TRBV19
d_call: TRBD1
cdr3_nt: TGTGCCAGTAGTCTGAATAGAGGGACAGTGAACACTGAAGCTTTCTTT
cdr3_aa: CASSLNRGTVNTEAFF

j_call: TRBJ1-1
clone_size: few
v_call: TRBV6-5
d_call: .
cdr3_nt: TGTGCCAGCAGTTACTCGCCAGGGGTAAGAACTGAAGCTTTCTTT
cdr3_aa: CASSYSPGVRTEAFF